The TCR beta chain described here comes from a study of shared clonotypes between healthy human individuals. Study conclusions and caveats: Non-shared clonotypes showed lower generation probabilities than clonotypes common to all four donors.

Once extracted for a subset, genomic DNA was divided evenly among several immunoSEQ plates. Generated by immunoSEQ multiplex PCR, the TCRdb table keeps only in-frame clones and is missing some. The sample lists around 610,000 clones, approximately 96% occurring once. CDR3 length: 12 amino acids. The ends were cut back, 1 base at V and 3 bases at J, with 4 bases in the middle. CDR1 is PRHDT, CDR2 FYEKMQ, per germline (reference sequence). Naive CD8 cells comprised CD45RO-negative, CCR7-positively selected cells, excluding terminally differentiated effector memory CD45RA+ cells. As regards this clone: Antigen unknown. Other DNA sequences in this specimen translate into the identical CDR3.

The receptor comes from a woman aged 30 to 39 in good health. The V and J genes are TRBV13 and TRBJ2-7; D unresolved. The sample consisted of naive CD8+ T cells sorted from blood. Written as DNA, the CDR3 is TGTGCCAGCAGCTTAGAGGGCTACGAGCAGTACTTC. This codes for CASSLEGYEQYF.